The clone carrying this T cell receptor beta chain has just one count. Germline values: CDR1 SGDLS, CDR2 YYNGEE. The V gene end was trimmed by 0 bases and the J gene end by 2 bases; junction bases not matched to a gene: 2. CDR3 length: 14 residues. Authors' data handling: Reference gene primer amplification yielded estimated nucleated cell counts. Clones were sequenced by immunoSEQ multiplex PCR, and TCRdb holds only the in-frame ones, with some missing. V, J and clone size are those of that table, while D and trimming were read from the DNA. The table shows fewer than 60,000 clones, with 79% occurring only once. This record comes from a study of blood T cell repertoires in COVID-19. Across the study: Acute-phase and convalescent COVID-19 samples originated in the United States, Italy and Spain. PBMCs, B-cell-depleted T cells, or T cells were the source of the cDNA or gDNA that made up the material.

The specimen sequenced was peripheral blood. This TCR came from a man in his sixties or seventies with acute or convalescent COVID-19. This rearrangement joins TRBV9 to TRBJ2-7; 7 bases fit TRBD1. The CDR3 sequence: CASSVGQGPYEQYF. Here the CDR3 DNA reads TGTGCCAGCAGCGTAGGACAGGGCCCCTACGAGCAGTACTTC.